This T cell receptor (beta chain) is from a study of cytomegalovirus exposure and HLA in healthy donors. A few counts support this clone. Its antigen remains unknown. V was pared by 4 bases and J by 3 bases, with 12 bases between. The germline CDR1 and CDR2 sequences are SGHAT and FQNNGV. This CDR3 has 14 amino acids. Broader study findings: Sequencing likely caused a cluster of highly shared sequence variants.

PCR was performed using 60 Vbeta and 13 Jbeta primers. Sequencing was performed with immunoSEQ multiplex PCR; in TCRdb, only in-frame clones are kept and a portion is missing. The repertoire consists of about 150,000 clones, with around 74% occurring once and the leading ten covering 4.3%. Samples came from healthy bone marrow donors. The V gene is TRBV11-2, the J gene TRBJ1-1; a weak D match, TRBD1 (6 bases). The specimen sequenced was PBMCs. This TCR derives from a man younger than 35 in good health and CMV-seropositive. CDR3 DNA sequence: TGTGCCAGCAGCTCGCAGGGGAAGTACACTGAAGCTTTCTTT. The encoded protein is CASSSQGKYTEAFF.